These 13 T cell receptor beta chains were all obtained from the same sample, sequenced in a study of beta chain features in type 1 diabetes. Every bit of the isolated RNA underwent reverse transcription, so sequencing read expressed TCRB transcripts. Measured with immunoSEQ multiplex PCR; TCRdb has only the in-frame clones, and not every one. The sample gives approximately 280,000 clones, about 15% of which show up once; more than 0.015% is in the top ten. Overall study results and limits: Shortening that was moderate but significant affected the TCRB CDR3s of Type 1 diabetes patients in all four CD4+ subsets.

These TCRs are of unknown antigen specificity. The sample consisted of naive CD4+ T cells from blood. These receptors originate from a man aged 18-30 years with type 1 diabetes.

The V and J genes are TRBV5-5 and TRBJ1-1; possible D gene TRBD1, 6 bases. Trimming pared 3 bases from V and 2 bases from J, leaving 8 bases between. The CDR3 loop spans 13 amino acids. The germline V gene has CDR1 SGHKS and CDR2 YYEKEE (reference sequence). Here the CDR3 reads CASSWTANTEAFF. DNA for the CDR3: TGTGCCAGCAGCTGGACAGCTAACACTGAAGCTTTCTTT.

The chain joins TRBV15 to TRBJ2-7, with TRBD1 as a possible D gene (6 bases). Germline V gives CDR1 LNHNV, CDR2 YYDKDF (reference sequence). Trimming took off 1 base at V and 2 bases at J, with 9 bases between the two ends. This CDR3 is built from 14 residues. CDR3 sequence: CATSRAGQTYEQYF. CDR3 sequence (DNA): TGTGCCACCAGCAGAGCCGGACAGACCTACGAGCAGTACTTC.

This clone has more than one count but fewer than ten. This chain connects TRBV6-5 to TRBJ1-6; D is undetermined. The CDR3 has 12 residues. From germline, CDR1 is MNHEY and CDR2 SVGAGI. V was trimmed by 8 bases and J by 15 bases, leaving 17 bases between them. The CDR3 loop reads CASHSYSKDLHF. DNA for the CDR3: TGTGCCAGCCACAGTTACAGTAAAGACCTCCACTTT.

This clone was seen a few times. J is TRBJ2-3 and V is TRBV7-2, with D possibly being TRBD2 (7 bases). CDR1 SGHTA and CDR2 FQGNSA come from the germline V gene. This CDR3 spans 15 amino acids. V lost 3 bases and J lost 2, with 12 bases in between. The DNA of the CDR3 is TGTGCCAGCAGCTTGTGGCGGGGGCCCACAGATACGCAGTATTTT. Protein sequence: CASSLWRGPTDTQYF.

There are a few counts of this clone. This sequence joins TRBV5-6 and TRBJ1-1, with D tentatively TRBD1 (6 bases). Between the trimmed V and J ends, which lost 5 bases and 4 bases, there was a span of 12 bases. This CDR3 has 13 amino acids. The germline V gene encodes CDR1 SGHDT and CDR2 YYEEEE. Here the CDR3 reads CASRKQGATEAFF. CDR3 in DNA: TGTGCCAGCAGAAAACAGGGAGCCACTGAAGCTTTCTTT.

The V and J genes are TRBV5-1 and TRBJ1-1; a possible D gene is TRBD1 (5 bases). Germline loops: CDR1 SGHRS, CDR2 YFSETQ. V was shortened by 4 bases and J by 1 base, with 17 bases between the two germline ends. The CDR3 is 16 residues long. The CDR3 protein is CASSPLNRGKNTEAFF. In nucleotides, the CDR3 is TGCGCCAGCAGCCCCCTCAATAGGGGAAAGAACACTGAAGCTTTCTTT.

The gene calls are TRBV9 and TRBJ2-5; the D gene is possibly TRBD1 (5 bases). The CDR3 has 14 residues. The germline V gene has CDR1 SGDLS and CDR2 YYNGEE. Trimming cost V 2 bases and J 2 bases, with 10 bases left between them. CDR3: CASSVQGWQETQYF. DNA of the CDR3: TGTGCCAGCAGCGTCCAGGGTTGGCAAGAGACCCAGTACTTC. The full variable domain, in which reference TRBV9 and TRBJ2-5 provide the parts outside the CDR3, is DSGVTQTPKHLITATGQRVTLRCSPRSGDLSVYWYQQSLDQGLQFLIQYYNGEERAKGNILERFSAQQFPDLHSELNLSSLELGDSALYFCASSVQGWQETQYFGPGTRLLVL.

This clone was found a few times. V usage is TRBV7-9 and J usage is TRBJ2-7; a weak D match, TRBD1 (5 bases). The CDR3 runs 14 residues. Trimming removed 5 bases at V and 3 bases at J, with 14 bases between. Germline V gene lookup returns CDR1 SEHNR and CDR2 FQNEAQ (reference sequence). This CDR3 reads CASSQTGARYEQYF. For the CDR3, the DNA is TGTGCCAGCAGCCAAACAGGTGCTCGCTACGAGCAGTACTTC.

This clone was counted between two and nine times. This chain links TRBV7-2 with TRBJ2-1; 12 bases are a match to TRBD2. Germline CDR1 is SGHTA and CDR2 is FQGNSA. J gave up 2 bases and V 4 bases, and 3 bases lay outside the gene matches. The CDR3 loop spans 16 amino acids. The CDR3 loop reads CASSSGLAGPYNEQFF. In nucleotides, the CDR3 is TGTGCCAGCAGCTCCGGACTAGCGGGGCCCTACAATGAGCAGTTCTTC.

This clone appeared a few times. CDR3 in amino acids: CASSPGQGSGYTF. DNA for the CDR3: TGTGCCAGCTCACCTGGACAGGGTAGTGGCTACACCTTC. This chain joins TRBV18 and TRBJ1-2, with TRBD1 matching over 8 bases. Germline CDR1 and CDR2: KGHSH and LQKENI. V dropped 3 bases and J dropped 7; count of bases not matched to a gene: 4. The CDR3 extends over 13 amino acids.

This clone was seen only a few times. The chain links TRBV15 to TRBJ2-7; D gene ambiguous. Germline V gene lookup returns CDR1 LNHNV and CDR2 YYDKDF (reference sequence). CDR3 length: 13 amino acids. With 5 bases removed from V and 9 bases from J, the gap between germline ends came to 17 bases. This chain's CDR3 is CATSRAKYAVQYF. DNA for the CDR3: TGTGCCACCAGCCGCGCGAAATATGCGGTGCAGTACTTC.

This clone was counted only a few times. The rearrangement joins TRBV13 to TRBJ1-1; D remains ambiguous. Trimming left V 7 bases short and J 1 base short, with 13 bases between. CDR1 is PRHDT and CDR2 is FYEKMQ in the germline V gene (reference sequence). CDR3 length equals 14 residues. The DNA for the CDR3 is TGTGCCAGCACGAGGGCGCCGGGGAACACTGAAGCTTTCTTT. Its protein is CASTRAPGNTEAFF.

A note on this clone: In the same sample, other DNA sequences code for this CDR3. V is TRBV7-9 and J is TRBJ2-7; a weak D match, TRBD1 (6 bases). CDR1 and CDR2 (germline): SEHNR, FQNEAQ (reference sequence). This CDR3 is built from 13 residues. The V end lost 5 bases, the J end lost 2 bases, and 10 bases lay between the germline ends. CDR3 coding DNA: TGTGCCAGCAGCCGGACAGCCACCTACGAGCAGTACTTC. Translating gives CASSRTATYEQYF.